This passage covers 31 T cell receptor beta chains from one sample sequenced in a study of cytomegalovirus exposure and HLA in healthy donors listed by TCRdb under 2017. The method was the immunoSEQ multiplex PCR assay. A mixture of 60 forward primers for TCR Vbeta segments and 13 reverse primers for TCR Jbeta segments was used in the multiplex PCR. As stored in TCRdb, this immuneACCESS dataset retains in-frame rearrangements with V and J assigned. A fraction of the clones does not appear; measured against another copy, unresolved V genes explain less than half of the discrepancy, and the remainder lacks a known reason. The sample table records about 180,000 clones; roughly 85% of these occur just once. Approximately 1.2% of the sample goes to the ten largest clones. Sequencing was performed on PBMCs. These receptors were taken from a man aged 25 to 45 in good health and CMV-seronegative.

This chain joins TRBV19 and TRBJ1-5; no reliable D call. The germline CDR1 and CDR2 sequences are LNHDA and SQIVND (reference sequence). V was pared by 5 bases and J by 3 bases, with 8 bases between. The CDR3 loop spans 13 amino acids. DNA of the CDR3: TGTGCCAGTAGTGTCATAGACAATCAGCCCCAGCATTTT. It specifies CASSVIDNQPQHF.

V and J are TRBV2 and TRBJ2-3, with 7 nucleotides matching TRBD2. Germline CDR1 reads SNHLY; CDR2 reads FYNNEI. V was pared by 7 bases and J by 6 bases, with 13 bases of the junction left unmatched. This CDR3 is built from 15 residues. The CDR3 here is CASTRGAGWTDTQYF. The CDR3 DNA follows: TGTGCCAGCACACGGGGAGCGGGGTGGACGGATACGCAGTATTTT. Full variable domain (rest looked up from reference TRBV2 and TRBJ2-3): EPEVTQTPSHQVTQMGQEVILRCVPISNHLYFYWYRQILGQKVEFLVSFYNNEISEKSEIFDDQFSVERPDGSNFTLKIRSTKLEDSAMYFCASTRGAGWTDTQYFGPGTRLTVL.

This clone was found once. Here the CDR3 reads CASSPGGGPYEQYF. The CDR3 coding sequence is TGTGCCAGCTCCCCCGGGGGAGGTCCCTACGAGCAGTACTTC. The chain uses TRBV18 and TRBJ2-7; perhaps TRBD2 as D (6 bases). Trimming cost V 6 bases and J 2 bases, with 14 bases left between them. This CDR3 is 14 amino acids long. CDR1 and CDR2 (germline): KGHSH, LQKENI. The full variable domain, rest sourced from reference TRBV18 and TRBJ2-7, is NAGVMQNPRHLVRRRGQEARLRCSPMKGHSHVYWYRQLPEEGLKFMVYLQKENIIDESGMPKERFSAEFPKEGPSILRIQQVVRGDSAAYFCASSPGGGPYEQYFGPGTRLTVT.

The chain is built from TRBV5-1 and TRBJ1-4, with D perhaps matching TRBD1 (5 bases). The CDR3 totals 15 residues. The germline V gene has CDR1 SGHRS and CDR2 YFSETQ. V was clipped by 4 bases and J by 8 bases, with 18 bases between them. CDR3 coding DNA: TGCGCCAGCAGCACGTCGGACCCTTGGGGCGAAAAACTGTTTTTT. Encoded protein: CASSTSDPWGEKLFF.

The chain recombines TRBV7-9 with TRBJ2-7, with 10 bases lining up with TRBD1. Unmatched junction bases numbered 7, after V lost 5 bases and J lost 3 bases. This CDR3 has 15 residues. Germline loops: CDR1 SEHNR, CDR2 FQNEAQ (reference sequence). CDR3 sequence reads: CASSQRGTGDYEQYF. The CDR3 bases are TGTGCCAGCAGCCAGCGCGGGACAGGGGACTACGAGCAGTACTTC.

The gene calls are TRBV7-2 and TRBJ2-1; TRBD2 matches at 11 bases. V dropped 0 bases and J dropped 5; count of bases not matched to a gene: 15. Germline V CDR1 and CDR2: SGHTA, FQGNSA. This CDR3 has 20 amino acids. The CDR3 protein is CASSLAPGISGRAFHNEQFF. CDR3 coding DNA: TGTGCCAGCAGCTTAGCCCCCGGGATTAGCGGGAGGGCCTTCCACAATGAGCAGTTCTTC.

The rearrangement uses TRBV9 and TRBJ2-1, with 8 bases fitting TRBD1. The CDR3 consists of 15 residues. After removal of 3 bases from V and 2 bases from J, the junction contained 4 bases not matched to a gene. Germline CDR1 reads SGDLS; CDR2 reads YYNGEE. CDR3 nucleotides: TGTGCCAGCAGCGCGACAGGGGTTCCCTACAATGAGCAGTTCTTC. Encoded protein: CASSATGVPYNEQFF.

CDR3 nucleotides: TGTGCCAGCAGCTGGGGGCCTGCCTACAATGAGCAGTTCTTC. Translated: CASSWGPAYNEQFF. This sequence joins TRBV11-1 and TRBJ2-1; perhaps TRBD1 as D (6 bases). The CDR3 runs to 14 residues. Trimming left V 4 bases short and J 2 bases short, with 9 bases between. Germline loops: CDR1 SGHAT, CDR2 FQDESV (reference sequence).

The rearrangement uses TRBV7-6 and TRBJ1-3; 8 bases are shared with TRBD1. Germline lookup yields CDR1 SGHVS and CDR2 FNYEAQ. The CDR3 is made up of 17 amino acids. Trimming at V came to 3 bases and at J to 0 bases, leaving 7 bases not matched to a gene. CDR3 nucleotide sequence: TGTGCCAGCAGCTTGATACAGGGGGACCGCTCTGGAAACACCATATATTTT. This gives the protein CASSLIQGDRSGNTIYF.

V gene TRBV5-4 combines with J gene TRBJ2-5; a possible D gene is TRBD2 (7 bases). The CDR3 covers 15 residues. The V end lost 5 bases, the J end lost 5 bases, and 19 bases lay between the germline ends. Per germline, CDR1 SGHNT and CDR2 YYREEE (reference sequence). The CDR3 loop reads CASSLNRGAGETQYF. Here the CDR3 DNA reads TGTGCCAGCAGTCTCAATCGGGGGGCAGGGGAGACCCAGTACTTC.

The rearrangement uses TRBV28 and TRBJ2-7; possible D gene TRBD2, 7 bases. This CDR3 region has 15 residues. V was pared by 6 bases and J by 0 bases, with 15 bases between. Germline V gene data show CDR1 as MDHEN and CDR2 as SYDVKM. The CDR3 loop reads CASRKTGGPSYEQYF. The CDR3 coding sequence is TGTGCCAGCAGAAAAACGGGGGGCCCCTCCTACGAGCAGTACTTC. The entire variable domain, with the rest obtained from reference TRBV28 and TRBJ2-7, is as follows: DVKVTQSSRYLVKRTGEKVFLECVQDMDHENMFWYRQDPGLGLRLIYFSYDVKMKEKGDIPEGYSVSREKKERFSLILESASTNQTSMYLCASRKTGGPSYEQYFGPGTRLTVT.

J is TRBJ2-6 and V is TRBV5-4; TRBD2 is a possible D gene (6 bases). The CDR3 is 15 amino acids. Trimming stripped 7 bases from V and 2 bases from J, with 13 bases between. CDR1 is SGHNT, CDR2 YYREEE, per germline (reference sequence). CDR3 sequence: CASGGGATGANVLTF. CDR3 bases: TGTGCCAGCGGGGGAGGCGCGACTGGGGCCAACGTCCTGACTTTC.

This rearrangement joins TRBV9 to TRBJ1-1, with D perhaps matching TRBD1 (5 bases). The germline gives CDR1 SGDLS, CDR2 YYNGEE. V lost 0 bases, J lost 5 bases, and 20 bases lay in between. The CDR3 spans 17 residues. The DNA of the CDR3 is TGTGCCAGCAGCGTAGATTTTCGCGGCAGGGAGGGGACTGAAGCTTTCTTT. It encodes CASSVDFRGREGTEAFF.

J is TRBJ1-1 and V is TRBV27; TRBD1 aligns across 9 bases. V shed 0 bases and J 1 base; nucleotides not matched to a gene: 6. This CDR3 is 17 amino acids long. Looked up from germline, CDR1 is MNHEY and CDR2 is SMNVEV (reference sequence). The DNA for the CDR3 is TGTGCCAGCAGTTTATCGTCTACGGGACAGGGGAACACTGAAGCTTTCTTT. Translating it yields CASSLSSTGQGNTEAFF.

The chain has TRBV25-1 and TRBJ1-1, with TRBD1 matching over 8 bases. Trimming took 3 bases from V and 3 from J; bases not matched to a gene: 3. The CDR3 is 14 amino acids. CDR1 is MGHDK and CDR2 is SYGVNS in the germline V gene. The CDR3 nucleotides are TGTGCCAGCAGTGATGACAGGGGTGACACTGAAGCTTTCTTT. Protein sequence: CASSDDRGDTEAFF.

V gene TRBV6-4 combines with J gene TRBJ2-3; 12 bases align to TRBD2. The CDR3 contains 14 residues. V lost 4 bases and J lost 6; bases outside the gene matches: 2. CDR1 and CDR2 from the germline V gene are MRHNA and SNTAGT. CDR3 in DNA: TGTGCCAGCAGTGGACTAGCGGGAGCGGATACGCAGTATTTT. Translated, it gives CASSGLAGADTQYF.

The gene calls are TRBV27 and TRBJ1-2; a weak D match, TRBD1 (5 bases). Trimming took off 1 base at V and 4 bases at J, with 7 bases between the two ends. The CDR3 is 13 amino acids. Germline V lookup: CDR1 MNHEY, CDR2 SMNVEV (reference sequence). CDR3 loop: CASSLYQGYGYTF. Here the CDR3 DNA reads TGTGCCAGCAGTTTATACCAGGGCTATGGCTACACCTTC.

The chain couples TRBV19 to TRBJ2-5, with 9 bases identical to TRBD1. The CDR3 is 16 amino acids. The germline CDR1 and CDR2 sequences are LNHDA and SQIVND (reference sequence). With 4 bases clipped from V and 5 bases from J, the junction kept 11 bases outside the gene matches. In DNA form, the CDR3 reads TGTGCCAGTAGTACCGACAGGGGGTATTACGGCGAGACCCAGTACTTC. This translates into CASSTDRGYYGETQYF.

This clone is a singleton in its sample. The V gene is TRBV5-6, the J gene TRBJ2-7; 7 bases align to TRBD1. This CDR3 is 16 amino acids long. J gave up 4 bases and V 1 base, and 11 bases lay outside the gene matches. The germline gives CDR1 SGHDT, CDR2 YYEEEE. DNA of the CDR3: TGTGCCAGCAGCTTGAGGGGGCGTTTATTTCTTTACGAGCAGTACTTC. This codes for CASSLRGRLFLYEQYF.

The table lists this clone with a count of one. CDR3 bases: TGTGCCAGCAGTGAAATCGACAGGGGCTACGAGCAGTACTTC. This sequence encodes CASSEIDRGYEQYF. V gene TRBV6-1 combines with J gene TRBJ2-7; 8 bases map to TRBD1. Germline V gene lookup returns CDR1 MNHNS and CDR2 SASEGT. The ends lost 2 bases at V and 3 bases at J; junction bases unmatched: 3. This CDR3 is 14 amino acids long.

The chain combines TRBV10-2 with TRBJ2-7, with D possibly matching TRBD2 (5 bases). The V end was cut by 8 bases, the J end by 3 bases, with 14 bases between. The CDR3 covers 13 residues. Germline V lookup: CDR1 WSHSY, CDR2 SAAADI. DNA for the CDR3: TGCGCCAGCGGACCTTCCCGGGGCTACGAGCAGTACTTC. Translating gives CASGPSRGYEQYF.

The chain is built from TRBV30 and TRBJ2-3, with 9 bases fitting TRBD1. V dropped 6 bases and J dropped 1; count of bases not matched to a gene: 5. Germline CDR1 is GTSNPN and CDR2 is SVGIG (reference sequence). The CDR3 runs to 14 residues. The CDR3 sequence: CACGQGIGTDTQYF. The CDR3 DNA reads TGTGCCTGCGGACAGGGGATCGGCACAGATACGCAGTATTTT.

The DNA of the CDR3 is TGTGCCTGGAGCGTACAAGCCGGGGAGCTGTTTTTT. It codes for CAWSVQAGELFF. This rearrangement joins TRBV30 to TRBJ2-2; D is unresolved. Germline values: CDR1 GTSNPN, CDR2 SVGIG (reference sequence). Between the trimmed V and J ends, which lost 3 bases and 6 bases, there was a span of 8 bases. The CDR3 consists of 12 residues.

V and J are TRBV7-9 and TRBJ2-1; possible D gene TRBD2, 5 bases. Germline CDR1 SEHNR, CDR2 FQNEAQ (reference sequence). This CDR3 contains 12 residues. Trimming cost V 1 base and J 9 bases, with 7 bases left between them. This CDR3 reads CASSLVGVEQFF. In DNA, the CDR3 is TGTGCCAGCAGCTTAGTCGGGGTTGAGCAGTTCTTC.

The chain links TRBV28 to TRBJ2-7; 10 bases match TRBD2. The V segment lost 3 bases and the J segment 2 bases; nucleotides outside the gene matches: 7. The germline CDR1 and CDR2 sequences are MDHEN and SYDVKM. This CDR3 has 16 amino acids. Here the CDR3 reads CASSFLAGARAYEQYF. For the CDR3, the DNA is TGTGCCAGCAGTTTCCTAGCGGGAGCTCGGGCCTACGAGCAGTACTTC.

This sequence joins TRBV9 and TRBJ2-5, with 8 bases lining up with TRBD2. The CDR3 contains 13 residues. Losses at the gene ends were 0 bases for V and 8 bases for J; bases not matched to a gene: 3. Per germline, CDR1 SGDLS and CDR2 YYNGEE. The CDR3 sequence is CASSVGAGDTQYF. In DNA, the CDR3 is TGTGCCAGCAGCGTAGGAGCGGGGGACACCCAGTACTTC.

This sequence joins TRBV27 and TRBJ2-3; possible D gene TRBD1, 6 bases. Trimming took off 5 bases at V and 0 bases at J, with 12 bases between the two ends. The CDR3 is 15 residues long. The germline V gene encodes CDR1 MNHEY and CDR2 SMNVEV (reference sequence). In nucleotides, the CDR3 is TGTGCCAGCAGTGCACAGGGATCTAGCACAGATACGCAGTATTTT. Protein: CASSAQGSSTDTQYF.

The chain has TRBV30 and TRBJ1-5, with D tentatively TRBD1 (6 bases). Germline loops: CDR1 GTSNPN, CDR2 SVGIG (reference sequence). Trimming cost V 3 bases and J 4 bases, with 13 bases left between them. The CDR3 spans 14 residues. CDR3 coding DNA: TGTGCCTGGAGGCAAGGGGGGGGGAATCAGCCCCAGCATTTT. Translated, it gives CAWRQGGGNQPQHF.

The gene calls are TRBV7-2 and TRBJ2-1, with 10 bases that match TRBD2. J lost 7 bases, V lost 5 bases, and 5 bases had no gene match. Germline V gene data show CDR1 as SGHTA and CDR2 as FQGNSA. The CDR3 extends over 14 amino acids. The chain's CDR3 is CASSILAGVNEQFF. For the CDR3, the DNA is TGTGCCAGCAGCATTCTAGCGGGAGTAAATGAGCAGTTCTTC.

This clone occurred a few times. The chain has TRBV28 and TRBJ2-7, with 10 nucleotides matching TRBD2. Germline V gene lookup returns CDR1 MDHEN and CDR2 SYDVKM. V gave up 6 bases and J gave up 0 bases; unmatched junction bases: 2. This CDR3 region has 14 residues. The CDR3, as DNA: TGTGCCAGCAGCCTAGCGGGAGCCTCCTACGAGCAGTACTTC. It translates to CASSLAGASYEQYF.

This CDR3 is CASSSDRSTNYGYTF. For the CDR3, the DNA is TGTGCCAGCTCATCGGACAGGTCTACTAACTATGGCTACACCTTC. This chain connects TRBV18 to TRBJ1-2; 7 nucleotides match TRBD1. Trimming removed 5 bases from V and 0 bases from J; junction bases left unmatched: 6. The CDR3 totals 15 residues. Germline lookup yields CDR1 KGHSH and CDR2 LQKENI.